This T cell receptor beta chain comes out of a study of T cell responses to AZD1222 COVID-19 vaccine. Broader study findings: Baseline seropositivity characterized only six or seven AZD1222 recipients. Donors skewed white British and female; clonal diversity was possibly underestimated.

From germline, CDR1 is MDHEN and CDR2 SYDVKM. The J segment lost 3 bases and the V segment lost 5 bases, leaving 12 bases of the junction unmatched. The CDR3 has 18 amino acids. Concerning this clone: Its matching antigen is unknown.

Sequenced by immunoSEQ multiplex PCR; TCRdb stores in-frame clones only, minus some. The sample contains about 150,000 clones, about 90% of which appear only once. The TCR sequence derives from an adult in good health. The J gene is TRBJ2-7, the V gene TRBV28, with 14 bases that match TRBD2. Specimen: peripheral blood, collected on day 0 of MenACWY control vaccination. The CDR3 DNA is TGTGCCAGCAGTCCAAGACTAGCGGGGGGGCGACGAATCTACGAGCAGTACGTC. Translating gives CASSPRLAGGRRIYEQYV.